This T cell receptor (beta chain) is from a study of response to subunit inactivated influenza vaccine. Study-level results: Authors suggested few new T cells are recruited by each seasonal influenza vaccination.

TCRdb itself ran the RT-PCR reads through MiXCR, one entry per CDR3 protein. The data contain about 500,000 distinct CDR3 sequences, 6.5% to 8% of them singletons. Points on this clonotype: Its antigen is unknown.

The ends were cut back, 5 bases at V and 3 bases at J, with 17 bases in the middle. CDR1 and CDR2 (germline): SGHTA, FQGNSA. The CDR3 consists of 16 residues. The sample here was PBMCs from blood, taken roughly 24 months after vaccination. This receptor was identified in a man aged 50 to 69 who received an inactivated influenza vaccine. The V and J genes are TRBV7-2 and TRBJ1-5, with D maybe TRBD1 (6 bases). The CDR3 DNA reads TGTGCCAGCAGCGCCCAAGGGGGGGGGGCCAATCAGCCCCAGCATTTT. This gives the protein CASSAQGGGANQPQHF.